A selection of T cell receptor beta chains follows, all from one sample in a study of blood T cell repertoires in COVID-19. Profiling relied on immunoSEQ multiplex PCR, and the TCRdb table lists in-frame clones only, not all of them. There are some 180,000 clones in the sample; about 77% occur only once, and 2.5% to 3% lies in the top ten. The sample consisted of peripheral blood. All receptors come from a woman of 80 years or more with active or convalescent COVID-19. The CDR3 runs from the conserved cysteine through the conserved F or W. Fields, in order: J gene, V gene, clone size, D gene, CDR3 DNA, CDR3 protein. A D gene is named only where the DNA matches it firmly. Some rows mark clone size as missing; the rest say once, few, many or name a class of expanded clone.

J: TRBJ2-5
V: TRBV7-2
size: .
D: TRBD2
DNA: TGTGCCAGCAGCCGTGCGGCGGGGGAAGAGACCCAGTACTTC
CDR3: CASSRAAGEETQYF

J: TRBJ1-1
V: TRBV18
size: .
D: TRBD1
DNA: TGTGCCAGCTCAGCGACAGGGTTTGAAGCTTTCTTT
CDR3: CASSATGFEAFF

J: TRBJ2-1
V: TRBV4-3
size: .
D: TRBD2
DNA: TGCGCCAGCAGTCTTCTACTAGCGGGGGGGCCCAATGAGCAGTTCTTC
CDR3: CASSLLLAGGPNEQFF

J: TRBJ1-2
V: TRBV4-1
size: .
D: .
DNA: TGCGCCAGCAGCCAGATTGCCCTCGGAGCGGGTCCTGGCTACACCTTC
CDR3: CASSQIALGAGPGYTF

J: TRBJ2-1
V: TRBV7-8
size: many
D: .
DNA: TGTGCCAGCACCCCAAGCTTGGGTGCTAGGAGCGAGCAGTTCTTC
CDR3: CASTPSLGARSEQFF

J: TRBJ2-5
V: TRBV7-2
size: .
D: .
DNA: TGTGCCAGCAGCTTAGGGTCATTGAGGGCATACCAAGAGACCCAGTACTTC
CDR3: CASSLGSLRAYQETQYF

J: TRBJ1-2
V: TRBV11-2
size: .
D: .
DNA: TGTGCCAGCAGCCCGGCGACAGTAAGCTATGGCTACACCTTC
CDR3: CASSPATVSYGYTF

J: TRBJ2-3
V: TRBV11-2
size: .
D: .
DNA: TGTGCCAGCAGCTTAGATTCCGGGTTGTGTTTT
CDR3: CASSLDSGLCF

J: TRBJ2-1
V: TRBV7-2
size: .
D: TRBD2
DNA: TGTGCCAGCAGCTCGAGACTAGCGGGGGGTGCCGCTGAGCAGTTCTTC
CDR3: CASSSRLAGGAAEQFF

J: TRBJ2-7
V: TRBV28
size: .
D: TRBD2
DNA: TGTGCCAGCATCCCGGGGGGGCGGGACGAGCAGTACTTC
CDR3: CASIPGGRDEQYF

J: TRBJ1-2
V: TRBV14
size: .
D: .
DNA: TGTGCCAGCAGCCAAACCCCACAGGGTTTCGGGGGCTACACCTTC
CDR3: CASSQTPQGFGGYTF

J: TRBJ2-5
V: TRBV5-1
size: .
D: TRBD1
DNA: TGCGCCAGCAGCTTGGGTTACGGGACAGAAGAGACCCAGTACTTC
CDR3: CASSLGYGTEETQYF

J: TRBJ2-7
V: TRBV28
size: .
D: TRBD1
DNA: TGTGCCAGCAGTGGGGGACAGGGACTAACCTACGAGCAGTACTTC
CDR3: CASSGGQGLTYEQYF

J: TRBJ2-7
V: TRBV5-6
size: .
D: .
DNA: TGTGCCAGCAGCTTGTGGTCGCGTCCCACCCACGAGCAGTACTTC
CDR3: CASSLWSRPTHEQYF

J: TRBJ2-1
V: TRBV11-2
size: .
D: .
DNA: TGTGCCAGCAGCCCCCCGTGGGGATTGGAGGATGAGCAGTTCTTC
CDR3: CASSPPWGLEDEQFF

J: TRBJ2-5
V: TRBV5-1
size: .
D: TRBD1
DNA: TGCGCCAGCAGCTTAAAGGGACAGCTGGGAGAGACCCAGTACTTC
CDR3: CASSLKGQLGETQYF

J: TRBJ2-7
V: TRBV10-1
size: .
D: TRBD1
DNA: TGCGCCAGCAGTGAGGGGACAGGGAATGGGCAGTACTTC
CDR3: CASSEGTGNGQYF

J: TRBJ2-2
V: TRBV5-1
size: .
D: TRBD2
DNA: TGCGCCAGCAGCTCGGGACTAGCGGGGGTGAACACCGGGGAGCTGTTTTTT
CDR3: CASSSGLAGVNTGELFF

J: TRBJ1-4
V: TRBV7-9
size: .
D: .
DNA: TGTGCAGCAATTTTGCGGAGGGGCAGTGGTGATGAAAAACTGTTTTTT
CDR3: CAAILRRGSGDEKLFF

J: TRBJ2-3
V: TRBV21-1
size: .
D: .
DNA: TGTGCCAGCAGCAGAGAAGGACTCGACCGGGGGACAGATACGCAGTATTTT
CDR3: CASSREGLDRGTDTQYF

J: TRBJ1-4
V: TRBV7-9
size: .
D: TRBD1
DNA: TGTGCCAGCAGCTTAGTTGGACAGGGGGCTCGAAAACTGTTTTTT
CDR3: CASSLVGQGARKLFF

J: TRBJ1-1
V: TRBV9
size: .
D: TRBD1
DNA: TGTGCCAGCAGCGTACTCGGGGGACAGGGCACTGAAGCTTTCTTT
CDR3: CASSVLGGQGTEAFF

J: TRBJ1-2
V: TRBV5-1
size: .
D: .
DNA: TGCGCCAGCAGCTTGGGACAGTCTGCTAACTATGGCTACACCTTC
CDR3: CASSLGQSANYGYTF

J: TRBJ2-4
V: TRBV5-4
size: .
D: TRBD1
DNA: TGTGCCAGCAGACCTGACAGGGGAGGAAACATTCAGTACTTC
CDR3: CASRPDRGGNIQYF

J: TRBJ1-1
V: TRBV4-1
size: .
D: TRBD1
DNA: TGCGCCAGCAGCCAGGATCCGGGACAGGGCGTGTTTGAAGCTTTCTTT
CDR3: CASSQDPGQGVFEAFF